This T cell receptor (beta chain) comes out of a study of T-cell reconstitution after alpha-beta-depleted transplantation in children (dated by TCRdb to the mid-2010s). The study in broad terms: Using TCR repertoire profiling, the study followed T-cell immune reconstitution in a quantitative way in children after TCRalphabeta/CD19-depleted allogeneic hematopoietic cell transplantation.

This sample's treatment or condition label indicates: allogeneic hematopoietic cell transplantation with graft depleted of TCRalphabeta T cells and CD19 B cells. TCRalphabeta/CD19-depleted allogeneic hematopoietic cell grafts were given to the transplant recipients, all of whom were children. Library preparation employed PCR. Instrument on record: Illumina HiSeq 2500. To normalize quantification of the TCRbeta repertoire, the TCR libraries were built with molecular barcoding that relied on unique molecular identifiers. TCRdb handled the public reads itself, with Q25 trimming in fastp and clone calling in MiXCR, and kept productive beta chains. Here each entry gathers all rows of one CDR3 protein and keeps the most common genes and DNA. This sample lists 700,000 to 950,000 distinct CDR3 sequences; approximately 15% were detected once. In total, the top ten clones hold under 6% of the sample. Note on this clonotype: No cognate antigen has been identified for it. One base away there is no much larger clone; base qualities are not given.

The paper as a whole reports these results and caveats: The apparently early alphabetaT-cell count recovery about two months after transplant was reportedly dependent on only several hundred rapidly expanded clones derived from non-depleted graft cells. In some patients, high TCRbeta diversity at day 60 was attributed to recipient T cells and intrathymic progenitors that had survived conditioning. Hyperexpanded clone frequencies declined over subsequent months; after one year, T-cell counts and TCRbeta diversity were mostly attributed to newly produced T cells.

The sequence was collected from a male patient between 5 and 17 years old who had a stem cell transplant for acute lymphoblastic leukemia, so the T cells may come from the graft donor. Sequenced material: PBMCs, mostly from graft donor cells, taken 360 days after TCRalphabeta/CD19-depleted stem cell transplant.

The bases are TGTGCCAGCAGGCCCAACCTAGGAGAGCAGTACTTC. It codes for CASRPNLGEQYF. The V gene is TRBV2 and the J gene is TRBJ2-7; the D gene is not confidently resolved. The CDR1 and CDR2 encoded by the germline V gene are SNHLY and FYNNEI. From cysteine to phenylalanine, the CDR3 is 12 amino acids long. The CDR3 DNA has 36 bases and is translated from base 1. V is clipped by 6 bases and J by 7 bases, and the sequence between their germline boundaries is 13 bases long.